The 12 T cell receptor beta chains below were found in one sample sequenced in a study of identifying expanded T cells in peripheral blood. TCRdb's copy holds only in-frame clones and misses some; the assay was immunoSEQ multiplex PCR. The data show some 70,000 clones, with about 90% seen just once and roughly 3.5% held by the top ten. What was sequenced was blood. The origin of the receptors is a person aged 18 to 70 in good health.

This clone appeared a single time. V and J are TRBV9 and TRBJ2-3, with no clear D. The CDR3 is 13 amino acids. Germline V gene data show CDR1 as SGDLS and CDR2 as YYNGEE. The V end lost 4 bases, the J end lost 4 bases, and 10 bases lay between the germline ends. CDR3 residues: CASSRDGADTQYF. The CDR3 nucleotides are TGTGCCAGCAGCCGAGACGGAGCAGATACGCAGTATTTT.

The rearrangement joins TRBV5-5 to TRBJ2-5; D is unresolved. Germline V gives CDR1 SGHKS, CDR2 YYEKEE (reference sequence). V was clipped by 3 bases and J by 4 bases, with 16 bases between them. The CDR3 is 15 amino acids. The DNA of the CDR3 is TGTGCCAGCAGCTCTAGGGCCACCAGTGTAGAGACCCAGTACTTC. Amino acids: CASSSRATSVETQYF.

In nucleotides, the CDR3 is TGCAGCGTTGGAGGGGCGGGGGGCCCGTTTGTTGAGACCCAGTACTTC. Amino acids: CSVGGAGGPFVETQYF. The gene calls are TRBV29-1 and TRBJ2-5, with TRBD2 matching over 8 bases. There are 16 residues in the CDR3. Looked up from germline, CDR1 is SQVTM and CDR2 is ANQGSEA. Losses at the gene ends were 4 bases for V and 5 bases for J; bases not matched to a gene: 15.

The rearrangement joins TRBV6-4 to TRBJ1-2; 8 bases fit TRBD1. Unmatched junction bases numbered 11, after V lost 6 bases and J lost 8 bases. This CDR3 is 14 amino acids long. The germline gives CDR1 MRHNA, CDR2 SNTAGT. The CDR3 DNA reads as TGTGCCAGCAGCCCACTGGGAGGACAGGGCGGCTACACCTTC. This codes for CASSPLGGQGGYTF.

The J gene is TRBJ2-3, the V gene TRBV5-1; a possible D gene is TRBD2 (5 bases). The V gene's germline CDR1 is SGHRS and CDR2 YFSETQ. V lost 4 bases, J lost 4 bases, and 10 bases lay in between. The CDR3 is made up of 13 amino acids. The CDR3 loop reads CASSRRGSDTQYF. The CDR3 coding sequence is TGCGCCAGCAGCCGCCGGGGTTCAGATACGCAGTATTTT.

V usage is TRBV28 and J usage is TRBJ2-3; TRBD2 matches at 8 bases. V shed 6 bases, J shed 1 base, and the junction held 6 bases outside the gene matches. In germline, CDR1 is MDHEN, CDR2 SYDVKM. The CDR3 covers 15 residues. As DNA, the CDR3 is TGTGCCAGCAGCTCTAGCGGGTTCGGCACAGATACGCAGTATTTT. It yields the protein CASSSSGFGTDTQYF.

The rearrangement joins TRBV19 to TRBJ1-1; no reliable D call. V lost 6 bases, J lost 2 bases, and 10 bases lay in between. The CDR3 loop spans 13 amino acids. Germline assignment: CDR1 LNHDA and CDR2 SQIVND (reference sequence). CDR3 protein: CASSQTVNTEAFF. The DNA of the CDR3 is TGTGCCAGTAGCCAGACGGTTAACACTGAAGCTTTCTTT.

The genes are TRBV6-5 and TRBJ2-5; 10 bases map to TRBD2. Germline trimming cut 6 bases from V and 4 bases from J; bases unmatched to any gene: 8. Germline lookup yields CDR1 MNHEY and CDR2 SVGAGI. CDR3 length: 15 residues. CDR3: CASSPGLARRETQYF. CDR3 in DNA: TGTGCCAGCAGCCCGGGACTAGCGAGAAGAGAGACCCAGTACTTC.

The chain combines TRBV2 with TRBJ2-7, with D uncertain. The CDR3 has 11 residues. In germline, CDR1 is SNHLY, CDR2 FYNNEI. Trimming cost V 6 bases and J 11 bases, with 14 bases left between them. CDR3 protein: CASSFLESKYF. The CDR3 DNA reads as TGTGCCAGCAGCTTTTTAGAGTCCAAGTACTTC.

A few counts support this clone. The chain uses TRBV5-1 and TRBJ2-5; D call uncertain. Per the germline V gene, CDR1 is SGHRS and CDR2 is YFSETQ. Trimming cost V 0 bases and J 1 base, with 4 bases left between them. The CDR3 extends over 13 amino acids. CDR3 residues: CASSLDFQETQYF. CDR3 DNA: TGCGCCAGCAGCTTGGACTTCCAAGAGACCCAGTACTTC.

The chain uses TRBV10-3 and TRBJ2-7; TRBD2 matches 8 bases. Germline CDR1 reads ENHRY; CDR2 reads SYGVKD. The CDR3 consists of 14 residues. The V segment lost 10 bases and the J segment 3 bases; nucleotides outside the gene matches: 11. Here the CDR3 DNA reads TGTGCCAGCCAGCGGGAGTTAGATCTCTACGAGCAGTACTTC. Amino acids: CASQRELDLYEQYF.

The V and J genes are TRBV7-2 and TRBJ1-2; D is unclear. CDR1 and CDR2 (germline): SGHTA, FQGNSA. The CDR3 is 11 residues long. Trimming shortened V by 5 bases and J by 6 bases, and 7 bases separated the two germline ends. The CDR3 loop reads CASSPTHGYTF. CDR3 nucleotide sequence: TGTGCCAGCAGCCCCACACATGGCTACACCTTC. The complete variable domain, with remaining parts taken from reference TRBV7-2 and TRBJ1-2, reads GAGVSQSPSNKVTEKGKDVELRCDPISGHTALYWYRQSLGQGLEFLIYFQGNSAPDKSGLPSDRFSAERTGGSVSTLTIQRTQQEDSAVYLCASSPTHGYTFGSGTRLTVV.